The TCR beta chain under discussion was sequenced for a study of shared clonotypes between healthy human individuals. Whole-study results and caveats: How much donors shared clonotypes was expected to be affected by sequencing depth.

The protocol was immunoSEQ multiplex PCR, while the TCRdb copy is restricted to in-frame clones and leaves out a portion. Among 90,000 to 100,000 clones listed, over 40% were seen once. In this sample, this clone turned up once. Its cognate antigen is unknown. The CDR3 contains 20 residues. V gave up 1 base and J gave up 1 base; unmatched junction bases: 10. Germline-derived CDR1 and CDR2 are SGHVS and FQNEAQ. The source of this sequence is a woman between 35 and 50 years old in good health. Some clones in this sample may be carry-over from other donors' samples. The specimen was PBMCs. The V gene is TRBV7-8, the J gene TRBJ2-3; 14 nucleotides agree with TRBD2. Here the CDR3 reads CASSLEARLAGGRGTDTQYF. The CDR3 nucleotides read TGTGCCAGCAGCTTAGAAGCCAGACTAGCGGGAGGGAGGGGCACAGATACGCAGTATTTT.